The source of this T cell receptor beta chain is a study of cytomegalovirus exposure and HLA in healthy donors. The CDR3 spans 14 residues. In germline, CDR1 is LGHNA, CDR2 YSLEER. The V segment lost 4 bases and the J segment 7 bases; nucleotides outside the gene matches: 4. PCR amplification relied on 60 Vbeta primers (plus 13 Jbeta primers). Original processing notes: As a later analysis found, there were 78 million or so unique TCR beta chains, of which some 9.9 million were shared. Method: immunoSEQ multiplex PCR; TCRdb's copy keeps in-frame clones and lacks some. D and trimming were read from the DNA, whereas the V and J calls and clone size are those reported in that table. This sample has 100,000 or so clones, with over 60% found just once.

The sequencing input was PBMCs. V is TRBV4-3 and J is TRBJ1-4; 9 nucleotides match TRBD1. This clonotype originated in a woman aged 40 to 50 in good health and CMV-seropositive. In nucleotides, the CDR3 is TGCGCCAGCAGCCTCGGGACAGGGCGTGAAAAACTGTTTTTT. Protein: CASSLGTGREKLFF.